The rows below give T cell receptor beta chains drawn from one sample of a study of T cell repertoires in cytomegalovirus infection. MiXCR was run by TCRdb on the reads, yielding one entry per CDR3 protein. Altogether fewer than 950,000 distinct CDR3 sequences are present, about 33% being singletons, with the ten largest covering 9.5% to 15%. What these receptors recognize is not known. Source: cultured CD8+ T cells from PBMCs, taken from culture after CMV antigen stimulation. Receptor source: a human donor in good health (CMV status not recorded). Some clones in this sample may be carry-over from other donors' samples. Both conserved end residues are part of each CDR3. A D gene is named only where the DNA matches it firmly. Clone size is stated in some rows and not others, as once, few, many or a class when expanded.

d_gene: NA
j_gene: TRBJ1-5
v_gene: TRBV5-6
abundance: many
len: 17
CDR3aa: CASSLTLADYSNQPQHF
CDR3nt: TGTGCCAGCAGCTTGACTCTGGCAGATTATAGCAATCAGCCCCAGCATTTT

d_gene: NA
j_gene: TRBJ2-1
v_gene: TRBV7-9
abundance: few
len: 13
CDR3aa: CASSLDGALEQFF
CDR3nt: TGTGCCAGCAGCTTAGACGGGGCCCTTGAGCAGTTCTTC

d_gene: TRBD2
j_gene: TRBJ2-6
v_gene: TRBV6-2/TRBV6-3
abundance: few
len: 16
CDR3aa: CASSFRDYSGANVLTF
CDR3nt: TGTGCCAGCAGTTTCAGGGACTACTCTGGGGCCAACGTCCTGACTTTC

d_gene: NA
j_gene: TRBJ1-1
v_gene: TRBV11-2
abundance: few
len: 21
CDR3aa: CASRLGVGAGGAPPLNTEAFF
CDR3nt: TGTGCCAGCAGGCTGGGGGTGGGGGCGGGCGGCGCGCCACCTCTGAACACTGAAGCTTTCTTT

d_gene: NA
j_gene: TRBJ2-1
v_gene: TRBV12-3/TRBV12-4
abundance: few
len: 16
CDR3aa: CASSTSHGSSYNEQFF
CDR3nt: NA

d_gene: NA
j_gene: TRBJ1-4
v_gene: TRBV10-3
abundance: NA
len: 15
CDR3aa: CAISEFSGPEEKLFF
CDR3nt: NA

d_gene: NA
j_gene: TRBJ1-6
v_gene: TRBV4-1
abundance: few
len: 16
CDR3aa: CASSQSGSSYNSPLHF
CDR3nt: TGCGCCAGCAGCCAAAGCGGGAGCTCCTATAATTCACCCCTCCACTTT

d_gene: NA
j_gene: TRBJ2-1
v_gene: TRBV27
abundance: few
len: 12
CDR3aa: CASSRTTSEQFF
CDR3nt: TGTGCCAGCAGTCGCACAACGAGTGAGCAGTTCTTC

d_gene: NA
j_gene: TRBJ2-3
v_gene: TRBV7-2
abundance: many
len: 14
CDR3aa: CASSLTSSTDTQYF
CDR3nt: TGTGCCAGCAGCTTGACCAGCAGCACAGATACGCAGTATTTT

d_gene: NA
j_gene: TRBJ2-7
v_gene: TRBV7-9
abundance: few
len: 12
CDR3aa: CASIPLGDEQYF
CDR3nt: TGTGCCAGCATCCCGTTGGGAGACGAGCAGTACTTC

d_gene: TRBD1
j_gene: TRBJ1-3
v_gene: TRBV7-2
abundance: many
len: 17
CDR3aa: CASSALSQGASGNTIYF
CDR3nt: TGTGCCAGCAGCGCACTCTCCCAGGGGGCCTCGGGAAACACCATATATTTT

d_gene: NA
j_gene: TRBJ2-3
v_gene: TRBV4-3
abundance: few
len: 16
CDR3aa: CASSLLLGGSTDTQYF
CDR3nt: TGCGCCAGCAGCCTGCTCCTCGGGGGAAGCACAGATACGCAGTATTTT